This is a list of T cell receptor beta chains from one sample in a study of beta chain features in type 1 diabetes. Sequencing was performed with immunoSEQ multiplex PCR; in TCRdb, only in-frame clones are kept and a portion is missing. The sample shows around 600,000 clones, around 12% of them seen only once. Sequencing was performed on naive CD4+ T cells from blood. Source of these receptors: a man aged 30 to 39 with type 1 diabetes. Each CDR3 is given with its conserved first and last residue. Fields, in order: clone size, D gene, J gene, V gene, CDR3 protein, CDR3 DNA. A D gene is named only where the DNA matches it firmly. Clone size is not always given. Where it is, it says once, few, many or a class for expanded clones.

clone size: -
D gene: -
J gene: TRBJ2-5
V gene: TRBV11-2
CDR3 protein: CASSTWGIQETQYF
CDR3 DNA: TGTGCCAGCAGCACTTGGGGGATTCAAGAGACCCAGTACTTC

clone size: -
D gene: -
J gene: TRBJ2-1
V gene: TRBV5-1
CDR3 protein: CASSQGPGNEQFF
CDR3 DNA: TGCGCCAGCAGTCAGGGGCCGGGCAATGAGCAGTTCTTC

clone size: few
D gene: TRBD2
J gene: TRBJ2-3
V gene: TRBV4-3
CDR3 protein: CASSQDSGERGGGDTQYF
CDR3 DNA: TGCGCCAGCAGCCAAGATTCCGGGGAGCGGGGGGGCGGCGATACGCAGTATTTT

clone size: few
D gene: TRBD1
J gene: TRBJ2-5
V gene: TRBV14
CDR3 protein: CASRQPSRGQGSYETQYF
CDR3 DNA: TGTGCCAGCAGACAACCCTCCCGCGGACAGGGAAGTTATGAGACCCAGTACTTC

clone size: few
D gene: -
J gene: TRBJ2-1
V gene: TRBV2
CDR3 protein: CASSTDRRKQFF
CDR3 DNA: TGTGCCAGCAGCACAGACAGACGCAAGCAGTTCTTC

clone size: few
D gene: TRBD2
J gene: TRBJ2-2
V gene: TRBV27
CDR3 protein: CASNVYQGGTGELFF
CDR3 DNA: TGTGCCAGCAATGTATATCAGGGAGGGACCGGGGAGCTGTTTTTT

clone size: few
D gene: -
J gene: TRBJ2-4
V gene: TRBV9
CDR3 protein: CASSPGEGKNIQYF
CDR3 DNA: TGTGCCAGCAGCCCAGGAGAAGGCAAAAACATTCAGTACTTC

clone size: few
D gene: -
J gene: TRBJ2-2
V gene: TRBV7-2
CDR3 protein: CASQFSGSNTGELFF
CDR3 DNA: TGTGCCAGCCAATTTAGCGGATCGAACACCGGGGAGCTGTTTTTT

clone size: -
D gene: -
J gene: TRBJ1-2
V gene: TRBV7-9
CDR3 protein: CASSPTVLQGYTF
CDR3 DNA: TGTGCCAGCAGCCCGACGGTCCTCCAAGGCTACACCTTC

clone size: -
D gene: -
J gene: TRBJ1-4
V gene: TRBV4-3
CDR3 protein: CASSYRAKQWGNEKLFF
CDR3 DNA: TGCGCCAGCAGCTACCGAGCCAAACAGTGGGGTAATGAAAAACTGTTTTTT

clone size: few
D gene: TRBD2
J gene: TRBJ2-1
V gene: TRBV5-1
CDR3 protein: CASSLALASGGAYNEQFF
CDR3 DNA: TGCGCCAGCAGCTTGGCCTTGGCGAGCGGGGGGGCCTACAATGAGCAGTTCTTC

clone size: -
D gene: TRBD1
J gene: TRBJ1-2
V gene: TRBV28
CDR3 protein: CASSLGQGITYGYTF
CDR3 DNA: TGTGCCAGCAGTTTAGGACAGGGGATCACCTATGGCTACACCTTC

clone size: -
D gene: -
J gene: TRBJ2-7
V gene: TRBV27
CDR3 protein: CASSLIGRRYF
CDR3 DNA: TGTGCCAGCAGTTTAATCGGCAGGAGATACTTC

clone size: few
D gene: TRBD1
J gene: TRBJ1-3
V gene: TRBV14
CDR3 protein: CASSRRGQGISGNTIYF
CDR3 DNA: TGTGCCAGCAGCCGGCGAGGACAGGGGATCTCTGGAAACACCATATATTTT

clone size: few
D gene: -
J gene: TRBJ2-6
V gene: TRBV2
CDR3 protein: CARSKTGLSGANVLTF
CDR3 DNA: TGTGCCAGAAGTAAAACAGGCCTTTCTGGGGCCAACGTCCTGACTTTC

clone size: few
D gene: TRBD1
J gene: TRBJ2-2
V gene: TRBV7-8
CDR3 protein: CASSPRQGGPGELFF
CDR3 DNA: TGTGCCAGCAGCCCGCGACAGGGCGGTCCCGGGGAGCTGTTTTTT

clone size: few
D gene: TRBD1
J gene: TRBJ1-5
V gene: TRBV19
CDR3 protein: CASSPAGQGYRAQHF
CDR3 DNA: TGTGCCAGTAGCCCTGCGGGACAGGGGTATCGGGCCCAGCATTTT

clone size: few
D gene: -
J gene: TRBJ2-3
V gene: TRBV7-2
CDR3 protein: CASSLLVSTDTQYF
CDR3 DNA: TGTGCCAGCAGCTTACTTGTGAGCACAGATACGCAGTATTTT

clone size: few
D gene: -
J gene: TRBJ2-3
V gene: TRBV29-1
CDR3 protein: CSVGQGKDTQYF
CDR3 DNA: TGCAGCGTTGGGCAGGGGAAAGATACGCAGTATTTT

clone size: few
D gene: -
J gene: TRBJ1-2
V gene: TRBV28
CDR3 protein: CASSPTGYYGYTF
CDR3 DNA: TGTGCCAGCAGTCCGACGGGTTACTATGGCTACACCTTC

clone size: -
D gene: -
J gene: TRBJ2-7
V gene: TRBV29-1
CDR3 protein: CSACRDTSYEQYF
CDR3 DNA: TGCAGCGCCTGTAGGGACACCTCCTACGAGCAGTACTTC

clone size: -
D gene: -
J gene: TRBJ2-7
V gene: TRBV7-2
CDR3 protein: CASSLVTSPREQYF
CDR3 DNA: TGTGCCAGCAGCTTAGTGACTAGTCCCAGGGAGCAGTACTTC

clone size: -
D gene: TRBD1
J gene: TRBJ2-1
V gene: TRBV29-1
CDR3 protein: CSRDRDRGSYNEQFF
CDR3 DNA: TGCAGCCGGGACAGGGATCGAGGGTCCTACAATGAGCAGTTCTTC

clone size: -
D gene: -
J gene: TRBJ1-4
V gene: TRBV29-1
CDR3 protein: CSVVSTNEKLFF
CDR3 DNA: TGCAGCGTGGTGTCAACTAATGAAAAACTGTTTTTT

clone size: -
D gene: -
J gene: TRBJ2-1
V gene: TRBV5-1
CDR3 protein: CASSPGPDEQFF
CDR3 DNA: TGCGCCAGCAGTCCGGGCCCCGATGAGCAGTTCTTC

clone size: few
D gene: TRBD1
J gene: TRBJ2-4
V gene: TRBV28
CDR3 protein: CASSLDTGVLAKNIQYF
CDR3 DNA: TGTGCCAGCAGTTTGGACACAGGGGTCCTAGCCAAAAACATTCAGTACTTC

clone size: -
D gene: -
J gene: TRBJ1-2
V gene: TRBV7-9
CDR3 protein: CASSKFDTGYGYTF
CDR3 DNA: TGTGCCAGCAGCAAATTCGACACGGGCTATGGCTACACCTTC

clone size: -
D gene: -
J gene: TRBJ1-5
V gene: TRBV29-1
CDR3 protein: CSVAEGLSGNQPQHF
CDR3 DNA: TGCAGCGTGGCTGAGGGTTTGAGTGGCAATCAGCCCCAGCATTTT

clone size: -
D gene: -
J gene: TRBJ2-6
V gene: TRBV7-9
CDR3 protein: CASSLDPGANVLTF
CDR3 DNA: TGTGCCAGCAGCTTAGACCCCGGGGCCAACGTCCTGACTTTC

clone size: -
D gene: TRBD2
J gene: TRBJ2-7
V gene: TRBV14
CDR3 protein: CASSHGSLAGEQYF
CDR3 DNA: TGTGCCAGCAGCCACGGGTCCCTAGCGGGCGAGCAGTACTTC

clone size: few
D gene: TRBD1
J gene: TRBJ2-2
V gene: TRBV5-6
CDR3 protein: CASSFFDRANTGELFF
CDR3 DNA: TGTGCCAGCAGCTTCTTCGACAGGGCGAACACCGGGGAGCTGTTTTTT

clone size: -
D gene: -
J gene: TRBJ2-7
V gene: TRBV7-9
CDR3 protein: CASSPQGTSSYEQYF
CDR3 DNA: TGTGCCAGCAGCCCCCAGGGGACGTCGTCCTACGAGCAGTACTTC

clone size: -
D gene: TRBD1
J gene: TRBJ1-4
V gene: TRBV19
CDR3 protein: CASQKPGGAANEKLFF
CDR3 DNA: TGTGCCAGTCAGAAGCCAGGGGGGGCGGCTAATGAAAAACTGTTTTTT

clone size: -
D gene: -
J gene: TRBJ2-7
V gene: TRBV2
CDR3 protein: CASSVGEQYF
CDR3 DNA: TGTGCCAGCAGTGTCGGCGAGCAGTACTTC

clone size: -
D gene: -
J gene: TRBJ2-7
V gene: TRBV6-5
CDR3 protein: CASSYGPAQVSYEQYF
CDR3 DNA: TGTGCCAGCAGTTACGGGCCGGCCCAGGTCTCCTACGAGCAGTACTTC

clone size: -
D gene: -
J gene: TRBJ1-6
V gene: TRBV7-3
CDR3 protein: CASSMQGSYNSPLHF
CDR3 DNA: TGTGCCAGCAGCATGCAGGGGTCGTACAATTCACCCCTCCACTTT

clone size: -
D gene: -
J gene: TRBJ2-1
V gene: TRBV9
CDR3 protein: CASSVGQTNNEQFF
CDR3 DNA: TGTGCCAGCAGCGTAGGGCAGACCAACAATGAGCAGTTCTTC

clone size: -
D gene: -
J gene: TRBJ2-5
V gene: TRBV7-2
CDR3 protein: CASSNMETQYF
CDR3 DNA: TGTGCCAGCAGCAATATGGAGACCCAGTACTTC

clone size: few
D gene: -
J gene: TRBJ2-3
V gene: TRBV11-1
CDR3 protein: CASSQGSWQGITDTQYF
CDR3 DNA: TGTGCCAGCAGCCAGGGGTCCTGGCAGGGGATAACAGATACGCAGTATTTT

clone size: few
D gene: -
J gene: TRBJ2-2
V gene: TRBV18
CDR3 protein: CASSPLQAENTGELFF
CDR3 DNA: TGTGCCAGCTCACCACTACAGGCCGAGAACACCGGGGAGCTGTTTTTT